This record looks at one T cell receptor beta chain sequence and its context. The repertoire was sequenced with immunoSEQ multiplex PCR; TCRdb's copy has only in-frame clones and lacks some. Altogether 130,000 or so clones are present, 60% to 85% being singletons, with the ten largest covering around 17%. This specimen comes from a study of blood T cell repertoires in COVID-19. The overall study: The United States, Italy and Spain supplied acute and convalescent COVID-19 samples. T cells, B-cell-depleted T cells, or PBMCs supplied cDNA or gDNA.

This CDR3 is built from 14 residues. V dropped 3 bases and J dropped 9; count of bases not matched to a gene: 5. Germline values: CDR1 GTSNPN, CDR2 SVGIG (reference sequence). The receptor was isolated from a man between 45 and 60 years old with acute or convalescent COVID-19. J is TRBJ2-1 and V is TRBV30; 13 bases line up with TRBD2. The sample was peripheral blood. CDR3 region: CAWRTSGGSTEQFF. CDR3 bases: TGTGCCTGGAGGACTAGCGGGGGGTCCACTGAGCAGTTCTTC. Full variable domain (remainder filled in from reference TRBV30 and TRBJ2-1): SQTIHQWPATLVQPVGSPLSLECTVEGTSNPNLYWYRQAAGRGLQLLFYSVGIGQISSEVPQNLSASRPQDRQFILSSKKLLLSDSGFYLCAWRTSGGSTEQFFGPGTRLTVL.